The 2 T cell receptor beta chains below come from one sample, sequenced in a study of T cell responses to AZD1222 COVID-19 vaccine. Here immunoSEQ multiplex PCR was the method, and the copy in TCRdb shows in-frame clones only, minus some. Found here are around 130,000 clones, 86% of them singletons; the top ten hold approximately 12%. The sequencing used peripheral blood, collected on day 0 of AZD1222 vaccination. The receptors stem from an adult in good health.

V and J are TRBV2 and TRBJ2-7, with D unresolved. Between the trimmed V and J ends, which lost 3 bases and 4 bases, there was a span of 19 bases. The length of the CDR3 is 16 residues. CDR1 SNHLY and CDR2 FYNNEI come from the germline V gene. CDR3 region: CASSEPGATNSYEQYF. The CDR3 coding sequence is TGTGCCAGCAGTGAGCCCGGTGCCACCAACTCGTACGAGCAGTACTTC.

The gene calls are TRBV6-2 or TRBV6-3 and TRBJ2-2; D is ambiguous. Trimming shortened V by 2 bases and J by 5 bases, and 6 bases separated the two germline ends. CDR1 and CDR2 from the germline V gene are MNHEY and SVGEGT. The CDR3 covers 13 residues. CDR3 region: CASSYARTGELFF. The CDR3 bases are TGTGCCAGCAGTTACGCCCGGACCGGGGAGCTGTTTTTT.